The 10 T cell receptor beta chains in this list originate from one sample, sequenced in a study of blood T cells in healthy people across ages. Next came a second PCR, run for roughly 6 to 11 cycles, which used a sample-barcoded 5' primer along with a J-beta primer mix. TCRdb redid the calling of the 5' RACE reads with MiXCR, one entry per CDR3 protein. The sample lists 1.5 million to 2 million distinct CDR3 sequences, about 28% occurring once. The source material was blood. All receptors derive from a woman aged 25 to 39 in good health.

This clonotype was counted once. The gene calls are TRBV6-2 or TRBV6-3 and TRBJ1-5; 7 bases line up with TRBD1. Germline V lookup: CDR1 MNHEY, CDR2 SVGEGT. The V gene end was trimmed by 2 bases and the J gene end by 3 bases; junction bases not matched to a gene: 4. The CDR3 consists of 15 residues. The DNA of the CDR3 is TGTGCCAGCAGTTACGATGGACAGGTCAATCAGCCCCAGCATTTT. Protein sequence: CASSYDGQVNQPQHF.

V gene TRBV12-3 or TRBV12-4 combines with J gene TRBJ1-5; a weak D match, TRBD1 (6 bases). Trimming took 5 bases from V and 1 from J, leaving 18 bases between them. The CDR3 is 17 residues long. The CDR3 loop is CASSPLGGGWSNQPQHF. The CDR3 nucleotides are TGTGCCAGCAGTCCCCTTGGGGGGGGCTGGAGCAATCAGCCCCAGCATTTT.

Points on this clonotype: One end of the junction varies from germline; a read error may be responsible. CDR3 protein: CASSQEYISPLHF. Here the CDR3 DNA reads TGTGCCAGCAGCCAGGAGTATATTTCACCCCTCCACTTT. J is TRBJ1-6 and V is TRBV11-1; D is unclear. Germline V gives CDR1 SGHAT, CDR2 FQDESV (reference sequence). The CDR3 sequence is 13 residues long.

As regards this clonotype: A much larger clone is a single base away; this may be a read error. J is TRBJ2-7 and V is TRBV6-5; the D gene is possibly TRBD1 (5 bases). This CDR3 comprises 14 residues. CDR1 MNHEY and CDR2 SVGAGI come from the germline V gene. CDR3 loop: CASRYSDRGYEQYF. DNA of the CDR3: TGTGCCAGCAGGTACTCGGATAGGGGATACGAGCAGTACTTC.

This CDR3 reads CSVGTHNYGYTF. CDR3 sequence (DNA): TGCAGCGTCGGGACACATAACTATGGCTACACCTTC. The V and J genes are TRBV29-1 and TRBJ1-2; D is possibly TRBD1 (6 bases). CDR3 size: 12 residues. The V gene's germline CDR1 is SQVTM and CDR2 ANQGSEA. Trimming stripped 6 bases from V and 1 base from J, with 9 bases between.

J is TRBJ2-7 and V is TRBV20-1, with 9 bases matching TRBD2. The CDR3 contains 14 residues. Germline-derived CDR1 and CDR2 are DFQATT and SNEGSKA (reference sequence). V dropped 4 bases and J dropped 0; count of bases not matched to a gene: 4. CDR3 region: CSAKSGRLSYEQYF. The CDR3, as DNA: TGCAGTGCTAAAAGCGGGAGGCTCTCCTACGAGCAGTACTTC.

This chain links TRBV12-3 or TRBV12-4 with TRBJ1-2, with D uncertain. The CDR3 runs to 13 residues. Trimming took off 6 bases at V and 9 bases at J, with 17 bases between the two ends. CDR3 region: CASSSRRLGSYTF. DNA of the CDR3: TGTGCCAGCAGCTCCAGGAGGCTTGGTAGCTACACCTTC.

This chain links TRBV28 with TRBJ2-3, with a tentative D call TRBD1 (6 bases). The CDR3 consists of 17 residues. The germline V and J ends were trimmed by 5 bases and 7 bases, with 25 bases remaining between them. Germline assignment: CDR1 MDHEN and CDR2 SYDVKM. The CDR3 here is CASSALTGDRLSHTQYF. The CDR3 DNA reads TGTGCCAGCAGTGCCCTAACTGGTGACAGGTTGAGCCATACGCAGTATTTT.

This clonotype occurred many times. This chain links TRBV20-1 with TRBJ2-7; possibly TRBD1 or TRBD2 for D (5 bases each). The CDR3 runs to 15 residues. CDR1 and CDR2 from the germline V gene are DFQATT and SNEGSKA (reference sequence). Trimming left V 2 bases short and J 5 bases short, with 19 bases between. The CDR3 sequence is CSARSTGTGIDEQYF. The CDR3, as DNA: TGCAGTGCTAGAAGTACCGGGACGGGGATTGACGAGCAGTACTTC.

This clonotype has only one observation. The junction does not match germline at one end; this may be a read error. The rearrangement joins TRBV29-1 to TRBJ2-7, with D unresolved. This CDR3 is 11 amino acids long. In germline, CDR1 is SQVTM, CDR2 ANQGSEA. The DNA of the CDR3 is TGCAGCGTTGACAATAGCTACGTGCAGTACTTC. Translation: CSVDNSYVQYF.